This T cell receptor (beta chain) was captured in a study of CD8 T cells in ankylosing spondylitis (dated by TCRdb to the late 2010s). For the wider study: To find TCR variants linked to disease, the study profiled T cell receptor beta repertoires in ankylosing spondylitis patients and healthy donors. Peripheral blood was sampled, and synovial fluid was additionally collected from ankylosing spondylitis patients. The full study cohort comprised around 25 ankylosing spondylitis patients and 110 or so healthy donors.

As concerns this clonotype: Its recognized antigen is unknown. No base qualities exist here, and no much larger clone lies one base off it.

Sequencer: Illumina HiSeq 2500. Quantitative 5'-RACE with molecular barcodes was the method used to prepare the TCR beta libraries. As for the authors' bioinformatics: To identify disease-linked TCR variants, a new computational method was used, one built on a probabilistic model of VDJ rearrangement. The public reads were run again by TCRdb, first through fastp at Q25 and then through MiXCR, and only productive beta chains were kept. One record per CDR3 amino acid sequence lists the most common genes and DNA. TCRdb's processing, not the authors', yielded these V and J calls. Across this sample there are hundreds of thousands of distinct CDR3 sequences, with less than 25% seen only once. The ten largest clones capture around 3.2% of the sample. Beyond this particular receptor, the publication reports: Some of the motif variants had been reported before in the synovial fluid and blood of reactive arthritis patients, a finding that suggests common disease-initiation mechanisms. The disease-linked clones were reported to be significantly enriched in matched synovial fluid samples from ankylosing spondylitis patients. Blood from ankylosing spondylitis patients appeared to be characterized by a TCR beta motif made up of under ten highly homologous amino acid variants. In peripheral blood, the disease-linked clones were found at relatively low frequencies and had a CD8+ phenotype.

Measured from the cysteine to the phenylalanine, the CDR3 is 15 residues long. Only CDR3 DNA remains: 45 bases, in frame from the first base. V is cut by 6 bases and J by 2 bases, and the space between the germline ends is 17 bases. The specimen was blood, either unsorted or a sorted T cell fraction (not recorded which). This receptor chain uses TRBV12-3 or TRBV12-4 and TRBJ2-7; TRBD2 is possibly the D segment (6 matching bases). The clonotype was recovered from a female donor with ankylosing spondylitis or in good health (not recorded which). The CDR3 protein: CASSPGLPRPYEQYF. In nucleotides, the sequence is TGTGCCAGCAGCCCCGGACTACCGAGACCCTACGAGCAGTACTTC.